This T cell receptor beta chain was observed in a study of shared clonotypes between healthy human individuals. Measured with immunoSEQ multiplex PCR; TCRdb has only the in-frame clones, and not every one. The sample has about 960,000 clones, 60% to 85% seen once. The J segment lost 11 bases and the V segment lost 6 bases, leaving 8 bases of the junction unmatched. The germline V gene has CDR1 MGHDK and CDR2 SYGVNS. CDR3 length equals 14 residues. Splitting of CD4+ cells produced CD45RA+ naive and CD45RA-negative memory subsets. This receptor was taken from a man aged 18-30 years in good health. V usage is TRBV25-1 and J usage is TRBJ1-6, with 9 bases identical to TRBD1. The specimen was memory CD4+ T cells sorted from blood. Subset here: CD45RA-negative fraction. The CDR3 protein is CASSPTGQGPPLHF. In DNA form, the CDR3 reads TGTGCCAGCAGCCCTACGGGACAGGGTCCACCCCTCCACTTT.